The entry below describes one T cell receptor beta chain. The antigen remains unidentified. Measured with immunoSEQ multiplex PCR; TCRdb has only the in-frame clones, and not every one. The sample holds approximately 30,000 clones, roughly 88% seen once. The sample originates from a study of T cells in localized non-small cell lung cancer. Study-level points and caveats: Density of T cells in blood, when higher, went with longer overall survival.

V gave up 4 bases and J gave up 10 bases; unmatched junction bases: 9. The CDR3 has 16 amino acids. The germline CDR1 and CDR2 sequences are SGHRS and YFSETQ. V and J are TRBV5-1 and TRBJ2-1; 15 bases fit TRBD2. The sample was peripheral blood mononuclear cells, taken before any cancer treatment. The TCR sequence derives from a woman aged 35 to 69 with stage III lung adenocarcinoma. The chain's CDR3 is CASSTRTSGRAVEQFF. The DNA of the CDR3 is TGCGCCAGCAGCACCCGGACTAGCGGGAGGGCCGTAGAGCAGTTCTTC.